The rows below give T cell receptor beta chains drawn from one sample of a study of cytomegalovirus exposure and HLA in healthy donors. The protocol was immunoSEQ multiplex PCR, while the TCRdb copy is restricted to in-frame clones and leaves out a portion. The data show more than 100,000 clones, approximately 87% seen once. The sequenced material came from PBMCs. These TCRs come from a woman aged 18-29 years in good health and CMV-seropositive. The CDR3 runs from the conserved cysteine through the conserved F or W. Fields, in order: J gene, clone size, V gene, D gene, CDR3 DNA, CDR3 protein. The D gene is left open where the match is weak. Clone sizes are given selectively: once, few, many, or a class where the clone is expanded.

J gene: TRBJ2-2
clone size: -
V gene: TRBV30
D gene: -
CDR3 DNA: TGTGCCTGGAGTTCCCAGAACACCGGGGAGCTGTTTTTT
CDR3 protein: CAWSSQNTGELFF

J gene: TRBJ1-2
clone size: once
V gene: TRBV13
D gene: TRBD1
CDR3 DNA: TGTGCCAGCAGCCGCTTTTACAGGGGAGATGGCTACACCTTC
CDR3 protein: CASSRFYRGDGYTF

J gene: TRBJ2-7
clone size: -
V gene: TRBV29-1
D gene: -
CDR3 DNA: TGCAGCGTTGGTCACGGGGGCGAGCAGTACTTC
CDR3 protein: CSVGHGGEQYF

J gene: TRBJ2-1
clone size: -
V gene: TRBV7-7
D gene: TRBD1
CDR3 DNA: TGTGCCGTAACCCCGGGACAGGGGATTCATGAGCAGTTCTTC
CDR3 protein: CAVTPGQGIHEQFF

J gene: TRBJ2-7
clone size: -
V gene: TRBV7-9
D gene: TRBD2
CDR3 DNA: TGTGCCAGCAGCTTAGTGGCGCTAGCGGAGGGGTACGAGCAGTACTTC
CDR3 protein: CASSLVALAEGYEQYF

J gene: TRBJ1-1
clone size: -
V gene: TRBV7-9
D gene: TRBD1
CDR3 DNA: TGTGCCAGCAGCGACAGAAATCAGGGGGCAGGAGGGATGAACACTGAAGCTTTCTTT
CDR3 protein: CASSDRNQGAGGMNTEAFF

J gene: TRBJ2-7
clone size: few
V gene: TRBV2
D gene: TRBD1
CDR3 DNA: TGTGCCAGCAGAGACCGGGACAGTTCCTACGAGCAGTACTTC
CDR3 protein: CASRDRDSSYEQYF

J gene: TRBJ2-2
clone size: -
V gene: TRBV10-1
D gene: TRBD2
CDR3 DNA: TGCGCCACCGGGGCTAGCGGGCCAAAACCCTTCACCGGGGAGCTGTTTTTT
CDR3 protein: CATGASGPKPFTGELFF

J gene: TRBJ2-7
clone size: -
V gene: TRBV5-1
D gene: -
CDR3 DNA: TGCGCCAGCAGCCCCCTTCGGGACTACGAGCAGTACTTC
CDR3 protein: CASSPLRDYEQYF

J gene: TRBJ1-1
clone size: -
V gene: TRBV9
D gene: -
CDR3 DNA: TGTGCCAGCACACGAACAGGATCCATTAACACTGAAGCTTTCTTT
CDR3 protein: CASTRTGSINTEAFF

J gene: TRBJ1-2
clone size: few
V gene: TRBV16
D gene: TRBD1
CDR3 DNA: TGTGCCAGCAGCCAATGGGACAGGGTTTCGATCTATGGCTACACCTTC
CDR3 protein: CASSQWDRVSIYGYTF

J gene: TRBJ2-7
clone size: few
V gene: TRBV11-2
D gene: TRBD1
CDR3 DNA: TGTGCCAGCAGTGACCAACAGGGGTACTCCTACGAGCAGTACTTC
CDR3 protein: CASSDQQGYSYEQYF

J gene: TRBJ2-7
clone size: once
V gene: TRBV14
D gene: -
CDR3 DNA: TGTGCCAGCAGCCCCGGAGGAATGGCAGGCTTCACCCACGAGCAGTACTTC
CDR3 protein: CASSPGGMAGFTHEQYF

J gene: TRBJ2-3
clone size: -
V gene: TRBV5-6
D gene: -
CDR3 DNA: TGTGCCAGCAGCCGCGGGAGCACAGATACGCAGTATTTT
CDR3 protein: CASSRGSTDTQYF